Detailed here is one T cell receptor beta chain. The antigen remains unidentified. Sequencing in the ViraFEST assay came after antigen-specific CD4+ T cells had been expanded with viral peptide pools, which were used to stimulate PBMC. Having been cultured for 9 to 11 days, the cells underwent CD4+ T cell isolation. It was two doses of either the BNT162b2 or mRNA-1273 vaccine that participants received. It was on days 3 and 7 that half the medium was replaced with IL-2 medium. This sample was taken from a study of vaccination effects on CD4 cells after COVID-19. Across the study: The median interval between the second dose and post-vaccine sampling was 72 days.

The CDR3 is made up of 18 amino acids. The V and J ends lost 2 bases and 0 bases, in that order; junction bases with no gene match: 12. Sequencing used immunoSEQ multiplex PCR; TCRdb keeps in-frame clones, though not all of them. The table includes more than 35,000 clones, just under 85% detected once. This TCR was sampled from a human donor who received a COVID-19 vaccine. Some clones in this sample may be carry-over from other donors' samples. This chain connects TRBV23-1 to TRBJ2-7; 8 positions match TRBD1. Being an ORF, TRBV23-1 has a function that is uncertain. Here the sequenced sample was CD4+ T cells from PBMCs cultured with HCoV-NL63 spike peptides, taken after COVID-19 vaccination. The CDR3 sequence: CASSQTLGQGQISYEQYV. As DNA, the CDR3 is TGCGCCAGCAGTCAAACCCTTGGACAGGGACAAATCTCCTACGAGCAGTACGTC.